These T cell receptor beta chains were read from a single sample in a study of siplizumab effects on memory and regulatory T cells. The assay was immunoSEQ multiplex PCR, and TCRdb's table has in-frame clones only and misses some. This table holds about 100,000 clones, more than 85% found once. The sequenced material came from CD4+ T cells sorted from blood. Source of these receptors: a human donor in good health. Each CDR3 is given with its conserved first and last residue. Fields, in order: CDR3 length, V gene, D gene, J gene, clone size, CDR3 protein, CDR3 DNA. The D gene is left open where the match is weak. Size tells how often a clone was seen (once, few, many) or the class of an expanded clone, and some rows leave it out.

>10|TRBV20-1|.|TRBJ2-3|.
CSAREELQYF
TGCAGTGCTAGAGAGGAGCTGCAATATTTT
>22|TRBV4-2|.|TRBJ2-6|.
CASSLPVGGGALGRDGANVLTF
TGTGCCAGCAGCCTCCCCGTCGGCGGGGGCGCTTTGGGAAGGGATGGGGCCAACGTCCTGACTTTC
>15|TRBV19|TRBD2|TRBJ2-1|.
CASSIGGGAYNEQFF
TGTGCCAGTAGTATAGGGGGGGGAGCTTACAATGAGCAGTTCTTC
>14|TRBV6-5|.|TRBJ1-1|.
CASRSGAGPTEAFF
TGTGCCAGCAGGTCAGGGGCAGGACCCACTGAAGCTTTCTTT
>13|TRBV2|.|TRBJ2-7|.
CASSAQGPGEQYF
TGTGCCAGCAGTGCACAGGGACCCGGCGAGCAGTACTTC
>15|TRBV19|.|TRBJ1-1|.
CASSRGDLGNTEAFF
TGTGCCAGTAGTAGGGGGGACCTTGGGAACACTGAAGCTTTCTTT
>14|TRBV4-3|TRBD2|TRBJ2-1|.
CASSQEGRTREQFF
TGCGCCAGCAGCCAAGAGGGGCGGACTAGGGAGCAGTTCTTC
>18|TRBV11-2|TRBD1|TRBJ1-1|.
CASSFPTGTGKFNTEAFF
TGTGCCAGCAGCTTTCCCACCGGGACAGGGAAATTTAACACTGAAGCTTTCTTT
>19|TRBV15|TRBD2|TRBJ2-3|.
CATSRDLVLAGGPTDTQYF
TGTGCCACCAGCAGAGATCTCGTTCTAGCGGGGGGGCCGACAGATACGCAGTATTTT
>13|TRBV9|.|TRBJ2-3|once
CASSVVRSDTQYF
TGTGCCAGCAGCGTAGTACGTTCAGATACGCAGTATTTT
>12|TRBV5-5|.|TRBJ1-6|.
CASDTYNSPLHF
TGTGCCAGCGATACCTATAATTCACCCCTCCACTTT
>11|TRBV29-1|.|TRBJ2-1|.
CSVDGPNEQFF
TGCAGCGTAGATGGTCCCAATGAGCAGTTCTTC
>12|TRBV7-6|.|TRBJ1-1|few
CASSLAGTEAFF
TGTGCCAGCAGCTTAGCGGGCACTGAAGCTTTCTTT
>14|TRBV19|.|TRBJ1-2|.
CASSNRELDYGYTF
TGTGCCAGTAGTAACAGGGAGTTAGACTATGGCTACACCTTC
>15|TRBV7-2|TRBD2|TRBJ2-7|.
CASSSTGLAWYEQYF
TGTGCCAGCAGCTCAACGGGACTAGCCTGGTACGAGCAGTACTTC
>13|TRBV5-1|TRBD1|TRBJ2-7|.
CASSSGQTYEQYF
TGCGCCAGCAGCTCGGGACAGACCTACGAGCAGTACTTC
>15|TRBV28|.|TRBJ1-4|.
CASSLGGGFREKLFF
TGTGCCAGCAGTTTAGGGGGCGGGTTTCGCGAAAAACTGTTTTTT
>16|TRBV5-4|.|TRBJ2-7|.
CASSFGVAESSYEQYF
TGTGCCAGCAGCTTTGGGGTAGCGGAGAGCTCCTACGAGCAGTACTTC
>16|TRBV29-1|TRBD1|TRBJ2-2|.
CSVPRAGTGRGGELFF
TGCAGCGTTCCCCGAGCCGGGACAGGGCGTGGCGGGGAGCTGTTTTTT
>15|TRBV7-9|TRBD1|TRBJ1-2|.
CASSSGQGALNGYTF
TGTGCCAGCAGCTCGGGACAGGGGGCGCTGAATGGCTACACCTTC
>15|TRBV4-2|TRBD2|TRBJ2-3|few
CASSQVGRGGDTQYF
TGTGCCAGCAGCCAAGTCGGGCGCGGGGGAGATACGCAGTATTTT
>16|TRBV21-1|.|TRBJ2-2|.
CASSPRWTMWAGELFF
TGTGCCAGCAGCCCCCGGTGGACGATGTGGGCCGGGGAGCTGTTTTTT
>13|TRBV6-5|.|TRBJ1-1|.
CASSDRKVTEAFF
TGTGCCAGCAGTGACAGGAAGGTCACTGAAGCTTTCTTT
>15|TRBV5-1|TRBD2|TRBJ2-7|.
CASSLEGGSTYEQYF
TGCGCCAGCAGCTTGGAGGGCGGGAGTACGTACGAGCAGTACTTC
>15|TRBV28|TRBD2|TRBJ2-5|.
CASHFSGGARETQYF
TGTGCCAGCCATTTCAGCGGGGGGGCCCGCGAGACCCAGTACTTC
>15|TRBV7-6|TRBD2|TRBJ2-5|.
CASSLIAGGQETQYF
TGTGCCAGCAGCTTAATAGCGGGGGGGCAAGAGACCCAGTACTTC
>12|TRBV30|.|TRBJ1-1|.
CAWSGKNTEAFF
TGTGCCTGGAGTGGCAAGAACACTGAAGCTTTCTTT
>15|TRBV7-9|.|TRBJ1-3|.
CASSPKEATGNTIYF
TGTGCCAGCAGCCCTAAGGAGGCCACTGGAAACACCATATATTTT
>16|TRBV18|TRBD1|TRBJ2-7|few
CASSQGQGGSIYEQYF
TGTGCCAGCTCACAAGGACAGGGCGGGTCGATCTACGAGCAGTACTTC
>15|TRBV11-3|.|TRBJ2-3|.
CASSLDSSSTDTQYF
TGTGCCAGCAGCTTGGACAGCTCTAGCACAGATACGCAGTATTTT
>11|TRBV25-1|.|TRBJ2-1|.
CASSGYNEQFF
TGTGCCAGCAGTGGCTACAATGAGCAGTTCTTC
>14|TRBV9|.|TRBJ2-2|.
CASSVQGHTGELFF
TGTGCCAGCAGCGTACAGGGGCACACCGGGGAGCTGTTTTTT
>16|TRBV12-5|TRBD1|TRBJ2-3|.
CASGSPTGAGTDTQYF
TGTGCTAGTGGTTCGCCGACAGGGGCTGGCACAGATACGCAGTATTTT
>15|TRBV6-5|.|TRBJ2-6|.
CASSFALSGANVLTF
TGTGCCAGCAGTTTTGCGCTCTCTGGGGCCAACGTCCTGACTTTC
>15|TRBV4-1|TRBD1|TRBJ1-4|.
CASSQTGTGNEKLFF
TGCGCCAGCAGCCAGACCGGGACAGGAAATGAAAAACTGTTTTTT
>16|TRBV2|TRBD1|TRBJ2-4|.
CASQTGGFSAKNIQYF
TGTGCCAGTCAGACAGGGGGCTTTTCTGCCAAAAACATTCAGTACTTC
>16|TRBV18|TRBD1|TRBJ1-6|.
CASSPYATGVDSPLHF
TGTGCCAGCTCACCATACGCTACAGGGGTGGATTCACCCCTCCACTTT
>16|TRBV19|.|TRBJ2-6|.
CASSMARYLGANVLTF
TGTGCCAGTAGTATGGCCCGGTATCTGGGCGCCAACGTCCTGACTTTC
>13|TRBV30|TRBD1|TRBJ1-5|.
CAWSSQGAEPQHF
TGTGCCTGGAGTTCCCAGGGGGCCGAGCCCCAGCATTTT
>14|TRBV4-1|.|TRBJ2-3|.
CASRSVISTDTQYF
TGCGCCAGCAGGTCGGTTATTAGCACAGATACGCAGTATTTT
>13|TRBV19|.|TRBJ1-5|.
CASSMGTFQPQHF
TGTGCCAGTAGTATGGGGACATTTCAGCCCCAGCATTTT
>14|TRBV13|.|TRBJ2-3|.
CASSPGPNEDTQYF
TGTGCCAGCAGCCCCGGGCCCAATGAAGATACGCAGTATTTT
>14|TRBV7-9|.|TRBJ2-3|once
CASSRDRTTDTQYF
TGTGCCAGCAGCAGAGACAGGACCACAGATACGCAGTATTTT
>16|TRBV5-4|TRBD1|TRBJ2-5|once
CASSLMTGNHQETQYF
TGTGCCAGCAGCTTAATGACAGGGAACCACCAAGAGACCCAGTACTTC
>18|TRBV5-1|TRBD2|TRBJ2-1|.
CASSSGLAAMSSYNEQFF
TGCGCCAGCAGCTCGGGACTAGCGGCGATGAGCTCCTACAATGAGCAGTTCTTC
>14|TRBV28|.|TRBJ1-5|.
CASAFTGWNQPQHF
TGTGCCAGCGCCTTCACAGGGTGGAATCAGCCCCAGCATTTT
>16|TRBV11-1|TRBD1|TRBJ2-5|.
CASSSRDRGFQETQYF
TGTGCCAGCAGCTCCCGGGACAGGGGTTTCCAAGAGACCCAGTACTTC
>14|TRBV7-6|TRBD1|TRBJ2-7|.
CASSEGTGWDEQYF
TGTGCCAGCAGCGAGGGGACAGGCTGGGACGAGCAGTACTTC
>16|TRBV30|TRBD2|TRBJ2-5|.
CAWSRISGGAGETQYF
TGTGCCTGGAGTAGAATTAGCGGGGGGGCAGGAGAGACCCAGTACTTC
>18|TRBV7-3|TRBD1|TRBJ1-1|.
CASSPAGRGTGVPTEAFF
TGTGCCAGCAGCCCAGCGGGGCGGGGGACAGGGGTGCCCACTGAAGCTTTCTTT